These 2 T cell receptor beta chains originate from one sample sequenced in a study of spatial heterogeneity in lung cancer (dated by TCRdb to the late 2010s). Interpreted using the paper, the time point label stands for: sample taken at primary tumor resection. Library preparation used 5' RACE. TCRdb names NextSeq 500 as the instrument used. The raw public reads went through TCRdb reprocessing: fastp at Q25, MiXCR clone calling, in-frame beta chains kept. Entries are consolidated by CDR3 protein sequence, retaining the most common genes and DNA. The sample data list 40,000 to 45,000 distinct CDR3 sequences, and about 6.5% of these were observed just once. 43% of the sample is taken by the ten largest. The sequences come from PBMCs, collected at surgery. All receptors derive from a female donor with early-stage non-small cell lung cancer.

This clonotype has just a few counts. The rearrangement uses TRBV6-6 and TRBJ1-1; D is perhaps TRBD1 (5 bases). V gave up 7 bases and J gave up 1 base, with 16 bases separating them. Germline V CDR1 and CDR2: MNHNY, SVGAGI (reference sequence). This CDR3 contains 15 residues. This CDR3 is CASTALGTSNTEAFF. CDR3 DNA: TGTGCCAGCACTGCTTTAGGGACCTCGAACACTGAAGCTTTCTTT.

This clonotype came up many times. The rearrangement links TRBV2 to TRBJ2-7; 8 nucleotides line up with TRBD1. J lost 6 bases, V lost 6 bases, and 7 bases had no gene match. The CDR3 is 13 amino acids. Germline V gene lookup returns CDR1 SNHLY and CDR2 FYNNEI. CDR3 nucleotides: TGTGCCAGCAGACCCAGGGGGCTGGGCGAGCAGTACTTC. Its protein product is CASRPRGLGEQYF.